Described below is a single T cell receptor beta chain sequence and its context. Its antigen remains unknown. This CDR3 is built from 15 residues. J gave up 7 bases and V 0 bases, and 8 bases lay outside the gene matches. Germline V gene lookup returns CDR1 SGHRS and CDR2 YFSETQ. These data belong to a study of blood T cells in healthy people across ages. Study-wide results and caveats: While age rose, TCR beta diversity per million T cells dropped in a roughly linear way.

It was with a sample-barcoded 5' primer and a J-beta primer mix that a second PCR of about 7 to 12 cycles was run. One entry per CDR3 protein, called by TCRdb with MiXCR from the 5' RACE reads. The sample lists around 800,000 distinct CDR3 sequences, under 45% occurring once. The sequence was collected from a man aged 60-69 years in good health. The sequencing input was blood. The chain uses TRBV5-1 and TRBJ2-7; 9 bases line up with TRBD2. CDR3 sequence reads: CASSLERGAYNEQYF. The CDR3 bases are TGCGCCAGCAGCTTGGAGCGGGGGGCTTACAATGAGCAGTACTTC.